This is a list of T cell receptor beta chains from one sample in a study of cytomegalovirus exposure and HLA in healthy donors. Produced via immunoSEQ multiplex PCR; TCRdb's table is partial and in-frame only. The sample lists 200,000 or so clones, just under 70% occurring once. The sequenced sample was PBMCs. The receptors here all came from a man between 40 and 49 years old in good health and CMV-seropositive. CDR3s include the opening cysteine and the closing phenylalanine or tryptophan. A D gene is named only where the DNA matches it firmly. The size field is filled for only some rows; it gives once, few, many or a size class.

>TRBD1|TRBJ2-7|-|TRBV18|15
TGTGCCAGCTCACCCACGAGAGGGGGCTCTTACGAGCAGTACTTC
CASSPTRGGSYEQYF
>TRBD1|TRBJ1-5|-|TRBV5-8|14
TGTGCCAGCAGCCATGGACAGGGTATCCAGCCCCAGCATTTT
CASSHGQGIQPQHF
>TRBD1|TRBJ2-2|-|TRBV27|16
TGTGCCAGCAGCCCGATCGGGCAGGGGGCAACCGGGGAGCTGTTTTTT
CASSPIGQGATGELFF
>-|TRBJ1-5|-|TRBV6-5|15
TGTGCCAGCAGTTACGAGGAATATAGCAATCAGCCCCAGCATTTT
CASSYEEYSNQPQHF
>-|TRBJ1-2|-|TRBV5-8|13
TGTGCCAGCAGCTTTAACACGAACTATGGCTACACCTTC
CASSFNTNYGYTF
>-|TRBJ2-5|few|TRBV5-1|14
TGCGCCAGCAGCTTGGGACAGGACCAAGAGACCCAGTACTTC
CASSLGQDQETQYF
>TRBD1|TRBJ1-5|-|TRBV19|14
TGTGCCAGCCAGGGACAGGGGTTCAATCAGCCCCAGCATTTT
CASQGQGFNQPQHF
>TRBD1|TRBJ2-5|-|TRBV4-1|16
TGCGCCAGCAGCCAAGGCGGCAGGGGGCGTGAAGAGACCCAGTACTTC
CASSQGGRGREETQYF
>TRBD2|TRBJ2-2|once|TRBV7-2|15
TGTGCCAGCAGACGGACTAGCGGGGGGGGCGGGGAGCTGTTTTTT
CASRRTSGGGGELFF
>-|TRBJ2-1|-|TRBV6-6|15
TGTGCCAGCAAGGGAGTAGGGGACACACACAATGAGCAGTTCTTC
CASKGVGDTHNEQFF
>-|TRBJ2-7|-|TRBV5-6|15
TGTGCCAGCAGTTACGACAGTTTTAGCTCCTACGAGCAGTACTTC
CASSYDSFSSYEQYF
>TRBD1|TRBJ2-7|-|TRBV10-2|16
TGCGCCAGCAGCCTACAGGGGCCCTTAAGCTCCTACGAGCAGTACTTC
CASSLQGPLSSYEQYF